These 22 T cell receptor beta chains came from one sample sequenced in a study of neurological immune-mediated disorders. TCRdb independently ran MiXCR on the 5' RACE reads; one entry per CDR3 protein. The table shows more than 35,000 distinct CDR3 sequences, with over 6% occurring only once. Material for sequencing was CD4+ T cells from blood. The source of these receptors is a woman aged 40 to 50 in good health.

This clonotype was detected ten times or more. This chain joins TRBV6-5 and TRBJ1-4; D gene ambiguous. This CDR3 is built from 16 residues. V shed 0 bases and J shed 3 bases, with 11 bases lying between them. The germline V gene encodes CDR1 MNHEY and CDR2 SVGAGI. The CDR3 sequence is CASSYSMQAPNEKLFF. CDR3 nucleotide sequence: TGTGCCAGCAGTTACTCGATGCAGGCGCCTAATGAAAAACTGTTTTTT.

This clonotype was detected ten times or more. The chain has TRBV7-2 and TRBJ2-3; D possibly corresponds to TRBD2 (5 bases). The V gene lost 3 bases and the J gene lost 6 bases, with 19 bases spanning the gap. This CDR3 region has 16 residues. From germline, CDR1 is SGHTA and CDR2 FQGNSA. CDR3 bases: TGTGCCAGCAGCTTCGCTAGCTCTGCATCTGGGGATACGCAGTATTTT. Amino acids: CASSFASSASGDTQYF.

The table lists this clonotype with many counts. The chain links TRBV9 to TRBJ1-2; 10 bases fit TRBD1. CDR3 length: 14 residues. From germline, CDR1 is SGDLS and CDR2 YYNGEE. V was pared by 0 bases and J by 8 bases, with 4 bases of the junction left unmatched. The CDR3 loop is CASSVEGTGAGYTF. CDR3 sequence (DNA): TGTGCCAGCAGCGTAGAGGGGACAGGGGCAGGCTACACCTTC.

The table lists this clonotype with many counts. This sequence joins TRBV20-1 and TRBJ2-4, with 9 bases aligning to TRBD2. This CDR3 has 15 residues. The germline V gene has CDR1 DFQATT and CDR2 SNEGSKA (reference sequence). V lost 3 bases and J lost 6; bases outside the gene matches: 9. CDR3 in amino acids: CSASGTSTIGNIQYF. In DNA form, the CDR3 reads TGCAGTGCTAGCGGGACTAGCACTATCGGAAACATTCAGTACTTC.

Ten or more counts support this clonotype. The rearrangement uses TRBV5-1 and TRBJ2-5; 9 bases map to TRBD2. The germline gives CDR1 SGHRS, CDR2 YFSETQ. There are 15 residues in the CDR3. The V gene end was trimmed by 0 bases and the J gene end by 4 bases; junction bases not matched to a gene: 4. Written as DNA, the CDR3 is TGCGCCAGCAGCTTGGGGTTAGCGGGAGTAGAGACCCAGTACTTC. Protein: CASSLGLAGVETQYF.

This chain's CDR3 is CASIRGRWNEQFF. The CDR3 DNA sequence: TGTGCCAGTATCAGGGGGCGCTGGAATGAGCAGTTCTTC. The rearrangement links TRBV6-1 to TRBJ2-1, with TRBD1 matching 8 bases. V shed 9 bases and J 7 bases; nucleotides not matched to a gene: 8. This CDR3 is 13 amino acids long. Per germline, CDR1 MNHNS and CDR2 SASEGT.

This clonotype was detected many times. This chain joins TRBV5-1 and TRBJ2-7, with a possible D match to TRBD2 (5 bases). This CDR3 spans 13 amino acids. V was shortened by 4 bases and J by 7 bases, with 15 bases between the two germline ends. Germline CDR1 is SGHRS and CDR2 is YFSETQ. CDR3 bases: TGCGCCAGCAGCCCTTCTACTAGATTTGAGCAGTACTTC. Translation: CASSPSTRFEQYF.

This clonotype is labeled medium-sized. This rearrangement joins TRBV5-1 to TRBJ1-2; 7 nucleotides agree with TRBD1. The germline CDR1 and CDR2 sequences are SGHRS and YFSETQ. This CDR3 region has 13 residues. J gave up 2 bases and V 4 bases, and 2 bases lay outside the gene matches. The CDR3 DNA follows: TGCGCCAGCAGCCCGGGACAGAACTATGGCTACACCTTC. Translation gives CASSPGQNYGYTF.

At least ten counts were recorded for this clonotype. The V and J genes are TRBV7-2 and TRBJ1-5; no clear D gene. CDR1 is SGHTA, CDR2 FQGNSA, per germline. The V gene lost 1 base and the J gene lost 8 bases, with 15 bases spanning the gap. CDR3 size: 15 residues. The CDR3 here is CASSLVGRVFEPQHF. CDR3 nucleotides: TGTGCCAGCAGCTTAGTAGGTCGGGTATTCGAGCCCCAGCATTTT.

The sample holds many counts of this clonotype. V usage is TRBV28 and J usage is TRBJ2-7, with D possibly matching TRBD2 (6 bases). CDR3 length: 15 residues. In germline, CDR1 is MDHEN, CDR2 SYDVKM. The V end was cut by 6 bases, the J end by 5 bases, with 20 bases between. The CDR3 DNA sequence: TGTGCCAGCAGCCCAAATTGGCAGGGAGGCCACGAGCAGTACTTC. It encodes CASSPNWQGGHEQYF.

In this sample, this clonotype turned up many times. The rearrangement uses TRBV9 and TRBJ2-7; 8 nucleotides align to TRBD2. The CDR3 is made up of 16 amino acids. The ends lost 3 bases at V and 7 bases at J; junction bases unmatched: 15. Germline V gene sequence: CDR1 SGDLS, CDR2 YYNGEE. The DNA of the CDR3 is TGTGCCAGCAGCGCAAACACTAGCGGCAAGAGGGGGGAGCAGTACTTC. Translating it yields CASSANTSGKRGEQYF.

In this sample, this clonotype turned up many times. The chain links TRBV7-9 to TRBJ1-4; D possibly corresponds to TRBD1 (5 bases). CDR3 length: 14 amino acids. V shed 5 bases and J shed 7 bases, with 14 bases lying between them. Germline V gene lookup returns CDR1 SEHNR and CDR2 FQNEAQ (reference sequence). CDR3 DNA sequence: TGTGCCAGCAGCCCCGTGTCGGGACCTGAAAAACTGTTTTTT. It yields the protein CASSPVSGPEKLFF.

The chain carries TRBV5-5 and TRBJ1-3, with D unresolved. The CDR3 extends over 15 amino acids. The V end lost 0 bases, the J end lost 0 bases, and 7 bases lay between the germline ends. CDR1 is SGHKS, CDR2 YYEKEE, per germline (reference sequence). DNA for the CDR3: TGTGCCAGCAGCTTGGACCCCAGCTCTGGAAACACCATATATTTT. Its translation is CASSLDPSSGNTIYF.

This clonotype was recorded many times. The CDR3 DNA reads TGTGCCAGCAGTTTTGACTGGTCGGAGCAGTTCTTC. This translates into CASSFDWSEQFF. The chain links TRBV12-3 or TRBV12-4 to TRBJ2-1; D not resolved. This CDR3 has 12 residues. Trimming pared 3 bases from V and 10 bases from J, leaving 10 bases between.

This clonotype was observed at least ten times. The gene calls are TRBV7-2 and TRBJ2-2; 10 nucleotides match TRBD2. The CDR3 runs to 16 residues. Germline V CDR1 and CDR2: SGHTA, FQGNSA. With V trimmed by 1 base and J by 4 bases, 3 bases remained unmatched. In nucleotides, the CDR3 is TGTGCCAGCAGCTTAGTTGGGACTAGCGCCACCGGGGAGCTGTTTTTT. This codes for CASSLVGTSATGELFF.

This clonotype was counted ten times or more. The V call is TRBV6-6, the J call TRBJ2-3; the D is unclear. Trimming took 5 bases from V and 6 from J, leaving 12 bases between them. Germline assignment: CDR1 MNHNY and CDR2 SVGAGI (reference sequence). The CDR3 contains 13 residues. The CDR3 sequence is CASSDWSEDTQYF. DNA for the CDR3: TGTGCCAGCAGTGATTGGTCGGAGGATACGCAGTATTTT.

This clonotype was found many times. The chain links TRBV20-1 to TRBJ2-2, with 7 bases that match TRBD1. Germline-derived CDR1 and CDR2 are DFQATT and SNEGSKA (reference sequence). V was pared by 5 bases and J by 1 base, with 4 bases of the junction left unmatched. The CDR3 extends over 14 amino acids. CDR3 sequence (DNA): TGCAGTGCTCCTTGGACAGGGAACACCGGGGAGCTGTTTTTT. It is translated as CSAPWTGNTGELFF.

This clonotype has a count of ten or more. This sequence joins TRBV6-2 or TRBV6-3 and TRBJ2-1; D gene uncertain. Germline V gene sequence: CDR1 MNHEY, CDR2 SVGEGT. The CDR3 has 12 residues. V was clipped by 5 bases and J by 4 bases, with 6 bases between them. For the CDR3, the DNA is TGTGCCAGCAGTCGCCCATACAATGAGCAGTTCTTC. Amino acid sequence: CASSRPYNEQFF.

This clonotype has at least ten counts. The chain couples TRBV11-2 to TRBJ1-1; maybe TRBD1 (6 bases). This CDR3 is 16 amino acids long. CDR1 is SGHAT, CDR2 FQNNGV, per germline. Trimming pared 1 base from V and 0 bases from J, leaving 12 bases between. The CDR3 nucleotides read TGTGCCAGCAGCTTAGCCAGGGGCGTACTGAACACTGAAGCTTTCTTT. This gives the protein CASSLARGVLNTEAFF.

This clonotype showed up many times. CDR3 protein: CASSSEGRVADTQYF. As DNA, the CDR3 is TGTGCCAGCAGTTCCGAAGGCAGGGTGGCAGATACGCAGTATTTT. The V gene is TRBV2, the J gene TRBJ2-3; maybe TRBD1 (5 bases). The CDR3 runs to 15 residues. Per the germline V gene, CDR1 is SNHLY and CDR2 is FYNNEI. Trimming left V 5 bases short and J 4 bases short, with 16 bases between.

This clonotype appeared many times. The chain has TRBV5-5 and TRBJ2-1; 9 bases map to TRBD1. With V trimmed by 2 bases and J by 2 bases, 5 bases remained unmatched. Germline CDR1 and CDR2: SGHKS and YYEKEE (reference sequence). The CDR3 has 16 residues. As DNA, the CDR3 is TGTGCCAGCAGCTTCCTTGGACAGGGGACCTACAATGAGCAGTTCTTC. This sequence encodes CASSFLGQGTYNEQFF.

This clonotype was counted a few times. The rearrangement links TRBV20-1 to TRBJ2-7; D unclear. Trimming removed 6 bases from V and 5 bases from J, with 14 bases in between. Per germline, CDR1 DFQATT and CDR2 SNEGSKA (reference sequence). The CDR3 extends over 12 amino acids. The DNA for the CDR3 is TGCAGTGCCCCCGGGCCCGCCGACGAGCAGTACTTC. Protein product: CSAPGPADEQYF.